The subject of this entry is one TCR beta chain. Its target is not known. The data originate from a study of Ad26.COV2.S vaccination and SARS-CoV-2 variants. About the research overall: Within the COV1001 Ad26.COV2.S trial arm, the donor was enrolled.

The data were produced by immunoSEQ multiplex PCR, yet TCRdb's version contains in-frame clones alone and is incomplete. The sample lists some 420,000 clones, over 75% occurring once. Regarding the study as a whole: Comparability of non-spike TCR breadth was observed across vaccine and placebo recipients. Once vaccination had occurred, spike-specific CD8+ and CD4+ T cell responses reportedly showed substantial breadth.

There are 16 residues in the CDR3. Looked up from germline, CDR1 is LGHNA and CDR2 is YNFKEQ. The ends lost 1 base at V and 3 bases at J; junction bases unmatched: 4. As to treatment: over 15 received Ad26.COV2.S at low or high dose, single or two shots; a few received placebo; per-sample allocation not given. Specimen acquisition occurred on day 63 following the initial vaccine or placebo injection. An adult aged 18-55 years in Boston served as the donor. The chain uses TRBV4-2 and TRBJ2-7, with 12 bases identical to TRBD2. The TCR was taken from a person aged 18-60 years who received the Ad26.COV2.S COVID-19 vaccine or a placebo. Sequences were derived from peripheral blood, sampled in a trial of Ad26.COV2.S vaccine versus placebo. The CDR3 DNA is TGTGCCAGCAGCCAAGGCTCACTAGCGGGGGGCTACGAGCAGTACTTC. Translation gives CASSQGSLAGGYEQYF.